This T cell receptor (beta chain) was sequenced in a study of OX40 agonist ivuxolimab in advanced cancers. Study-wide context: Ivuxolimab was a fully human IgG2 agonistic monoclonal antibody targeting the costimulatory receptor OX40 (CD134). Of the roughly 52 patients in dose escalation, 19 had hepatocellular carcinoma, some 15 had melanoma, 9 had renal cell carcinoma and 9 had head and neck cancer. Peripheral TCRbeta sequencing was intended to test whether TCR sequence diversity was altered and clonal T-cell expansion was caused by ivuxolimab. Three dose-escalation patients achieved partial responses, one with hepatocellular carcinoma and two with cutaneous melanoma. The paper reports the monotherapy dose-escalation portion (N ≈ 52 patients) of the phase I ivuxolimab trial. In the dose-escalation cohort, approximately 82% of patients were male, and the mean age was approximately 64 years, with a range of about 23 to 85. Patients were allowed to have had prior anti-PD-1, anti-PD-L1 or anti-CTLA-4 therapy, and roughly two fifths of the dose-escalation patients had been treated with checkpoint inhibitors. Intravenous ivuxolimab was administered to patients every 2 weeks at six dose levels: 0.01, 0.1, 0.3, 1.5, 3 and 10 mg/kg. Study-level results and caveats: Which antigens the clonally expanded peripheral T cells were specific for was not determined. On average, CD8+ T cells showed more expanded clones than CD4+ T cells after ivuxolimab. In the 0.1-3.0 mg/kg groups, partial responders were among the patients with the lowest normalized peripheral clonal expansion, particularly in CD8+ T cells. Low levels of normalized T-cell clonal expansion were also seen in some patients who did not respond. At doses of 0.1 to 3.0 mg/kg, clonal expansion of both CD4+ and CD8+ T cells in blood was seen between baseline and week 6.

For sequencing of the TCRbeta CDR3 region, genomic DNA was extracted from the sorted cells. The immunoSEQ Assay was used for sequencing of TCRbeta CDR3 regions. The table was pulled from immuneACCESS by TCRdb, which kept in-frame rearrangements only. Such tables lose some clones; where checked, under half of the loss comes from unresolved V genes, and the rest has no known cause. Here the sample has around 18,000 clones; 70% to 90% occur a single time. Under 35% of the sample goes to the ten largest clones. The trial excluded patients who had a history of autoimmune disease or were on systemic immunosuppression. Peripheral blood for TCR sequencing was collected from all dose cohorts at baseline, on cycle 4 day 1, and on cycle 7 day 1. The samples were taken from a phase I, first-in-human, multicenter, open-label dose-escalation trial of ivuxolimab. Adults with locally advanced or metastatic melanoma, renal cell carcinoma, hepatocellular carcinoma or head and neck squamous cell carcinoma were enrolled in the trial. Before TCR sequencing, CD4+ and CD8+ T cells were separately sorted from peripheral blood.

According to the germline V gene, CDR1 reads SGHNT and CDR2 reads YENEEA. Measured from the cysteine to the phenylalanine, the CDR3 is 14 residues long. Only the CDR3 region is kept as DNA, spanning 42 bases read in frame from base 1. Germline trimming: 5 bases from V, 7 bases from J; junction bases outside gene matches: 8. Points on this clone: Its binding antigen is unknown. The input lacks base qualities; no much larger clone sits a single base away. Other DNA sequences in this specimen translate into the identical CDR3.

The chain was built from TRBV11-3 and TRBJ2-1, with 7 middle bases fitting TRBD2. This clonotype originated in an adult with an advanced solid tumor such as melanoma, head and neck, liver or kidney cancer. The sequenced sample was CD4+ or CD8+ T cells sorted from blood, obtained in a trial of the OX40 agonist ivuxolimab. At the DNA level, the sequence is TGTGCCAGCAGCCTACGCGGGAGTTCTAATGAGCAGTTCTTC. This translates into CASSLRGSSNEQFF.